This entry lists 21 T cell receptor beta chains sequenced from one sample in a study of shared clonotypes between healthy human individuals. Clones were read by immunoSEQ multiplex PCR, and TCRdb kept only the in-frame ones, dropping some. The repertoire holds 1.6 million or so clones, with 97% to 99% as singletons. The sample was naive CD4+ T cells sorted from blood. This sample's subset: CD45RA+ positively selected. The receptors come from a man aged 30 to 45 in good health.

The rearrangement joins TRBV5-6 to TRBJ2-1; 10 nucleotides line up with TRBD2. The trim removed 0 bases at V and 7 bases at J, leaving 7 bases unmatched. CDR1 is SGHDT, CDR2 YYEEEE, per germline. The CDR3 runs 16 residues. CDR3 in amino acids: CASSLEPAGGLNEQFF. The CDR3, as DNA: TGTGCCAGCAGCTTGGAGCCAGCGGGAGGGCTTAATGAGCAGTTCTTC.

This clone came up once. The chain uses TRBV19 and TRBJ1-1, with D possibly matching TRBD1 (5 bases). The CDR3 is made up of 14 amino acids. V gave up 4 bases and J gave up 1 base, with 10 bases separating them. Germline V gene lookup returns CDR1 LNHDA and CDR2 SQIVND (reference sequence). In nucleotides, the CDR3 is TGTGCCAGTAGTAAGACAGTACGGAACACTGAAGCTTTCTTT. This encodes CASSKTVRNTEAFF.

This chain connects TRBV7-9 to TRBJ2-1; the match to TRBD2 covers 7 bases. With V trimmed by 8 bases and J by 10 bases, 8 bases remained unmatched. CDR3 length: 12 residues. Germline CDR1 is SEHNR and CDR2 is FQNEAQ (reference sequence). Here the CDR3 DNA reads TGTGCCAGCCGGGGGGAACCACTGGAGCAGTTCTTC. This encodes CASRGEPLEQFF.

CDR3 DNA: TGTGCCAGCAGTCTCGGACAGGGGGGGACCTATGGCTACACCTTC. Residues: CASSLGQGGTYGYTF. This sequence joins TRBV28 and TRBJ1-2; 10 bases fit TRBD1. J gave up 4 bases and V 5 bases, and 7 bases lay outside the gene matches. Germline CDR1 and CDR2: MDHEN and SYDVKM. This CDR3 is 15 amino acids long.

The chain recombines TRBV7-9 with TRBJ2-5; 8 bases fit TRBD1. With 1 base clipped from V and 4 bases from J, the junction kept 11 bases outside the gene matches. The CDR3 sequence is 17 residues long. Germline CDR1 reads SEHNR; CDR2 reads FQNEAQ (reference sequence). The CDR3 here is CASSLGSPRQGRETQYF. DNA of the CDR3: TGTGCCAGCAGCTTAGGAAGCCCTAGACAGGGGCGAGAGACCCAGTACTTC.

J is TRBJ2-1 and V is TRBV19, with TRBD1 matching 9 bases. Losses at the gene ends were 0 bases for V and 14 bases for J; bases not matched to a gene: 5. This CDR3 spans 13 amino acids. Germline lookup yields CDR1 LNHDA and CDR2 SQIVND (reference sequence). In DNA form, the CDR3 reads TGTGCCAGTAGTATAGACCCGGGACAGGGAAAGTTCTTC. This codes for CASSIDPGQGKFF.

The J gene is TRBJ1-5, the V gene TRBV25-1, with TRBD1 matching 7 bases. The CDR3 is 12 residues long. The V gene end was trimmed by 11 bases and the J gene end by 5 bases; junction bases not matched to a gene: 6. The germline V gene encodes CDR1 MGHDK and CDR2 SYGVNS. CDR3 sequence (DNA): TGTGCCGCAACAGGGGTGGATCAGCCCCAGCATTTT. Residues: CAATGVDQPQHF.

V gene TRBV7-9 combines with J gene TRBJ2-1; 12 positions match TRBD2. V lost 4 bases and J lost 4; bases outside the gene matches: 2. This CDR3 spans 15 amino acids. Germline V lookup: CDR1 SEHNR, CDR2 FQNEAQ (reference sequence). As DNA, the CDR3 is TGTGCCAGCAGCTACGGGACTAGCGGGTACAATGAGCAGTTCTTC. This encodes CASSYGTSGYNEQFF.

Notes on this clone: The same CDR3 arises from other DNA sequences in this sample as well. The chain links TRBV5-1 to TRBJ2-7, with TRBD2 identical over 11 bases. V lost 4 bases, J lost 4 bases, and 4 bases stayed unmatched. CDR3 length equals 14 residues. The germline CDR1 and CDR2 sequences are SGHRS and YFSETQ. CDR3 protein: CASSRGLAVYEQYF. The CDR3 nucleotides read TGCGCCAGCAGCCGGGGACTAGCGGTATACGAGCAGTACTTC.

This chain uses TRBV2 with TRBJ2-3; no clear D. The CDR3 spans 12 residues. Trimming took 6 bases from V and 4 from J, leaving 8 bases between them. The V gene's germline CDR1 is SNHLY and CDR2 FYNNEI. DNA for the CDR3: TGTGCCAGCAGACTCATGGCAGATACGCAGTATTTT. The encoded protein is CASRLMADTQYF.

In this sample, this clone turned up once. J is TRBJ1-1 and V is TRBV5-1; unclear D gene. With 0 bases removed from V and 0 bases from J, the gap between germline ends came to 18 bases. Looked up from germline, CDR1 is SGHRS and CDR2 is YFSETQ. The CDR3 runs to 18 residues. The CDR3 sequence: CASSLGGGSRAMNTEAFF. DNA for the CDR3: TGCGCCAGCAGCTTGGGTGGTGGCAGCCGGGCCATGAACACTGAAGCTTTCTTT.

This chain uses TRBV9 with TRBJ2-3, with a weak D call TRBD2 (5 bases). Germline-derived CDR1 and CDR2 are SGDLS and YYNGEE. V lost 1 base and J 4 bases, leaving 10 bases between the germline ends. The CDR3 is 14 amino acids. The CDR3 bases are TGTGCCAGCAGCGTACGGGGTAGCCCAGATACGCAGTATTTT. Encoded protein: CASSVRGSPDTQYF.

This chain uses TRBV10-3 with TRBJ1-1; no definite D call. In germline, CDR1 is ENHRY, CDR2 SYGVKD. This CDR3 has 14 amino acids. V lost 7 bases and J 1 base, leaving 13 bases between the germline ends. CDR3 DNA: TGTGCCATCACCCCATCAGCGGGGAACACTGAAGCTTTCTTT. Its translation: CAITPSAGNTEAFF.

This clone has only one observation. This chain uses TRBV6-6 with TRBJ2-2, with D uncertain. The CDR3 is made up of 15 amino acids. Germline CDR1 reads MNHNY; CDR2 reads SVGAGI (reference sequence). The V end was cut by 0 bases, the J end by 4 bases, with 9 bases between. The CDR3 is CASSYSAVGTGELFF. The CDR3 nucleotides read TGTGCCAGCAGTTACTCGGCGGTAGGCACCGGGGAGCTGTTTTTT.

This chain uses TRBV7-2 with TRBJ2-2, with D possibly called TRBD1 or TRBD2 (6 bases each). The CDR3 sequence is 15 residues long. CDR1 and CDR2 from the germline V gene are SGHTA and FQGNSA. Trimming shortened V by 7 bases and J by 4 bases, and 16 bases separated the two germline ends. The CDR3 sequence: CASNRDSGGTGELFF. The CDR3 DNA follows: TGTGCCAGCAACAGGGACTCCGGGGGCACCGGGGAGCTGTTTTTT.

The rearrangement links TRBV4-2 to TRBJ2-1; D gene uncertain. The length of the CDR3 is 15 residues. Germline assignment: CDR1 LGHNA and CDR2 YNFKEQ. The V and J ends lost 1 base and 3 bases respectively, with 10 bases between them. CDR3 sequence reads: CASSQGSVVYNEQFF. The CDR3, as DNA: TGTGCCAGCAGCCAAGGATCCGTAGTCTACAATGAGCAGTTCTTC.

The genes are TRBV2 and TRBJ2-1; 9 bases fit TRBD2. Trimming took 7 bases from V and 3 from J; bases not matched to a gene: 4. The CDR3 extends over 14 amino acids. Germline V lookup: CDR1 SNHLY, CDR2 FYNNEI. For the CDR3, the DNA is TGTGCCAGCATTAGGACTAGCGACTACAATGAGCAGTTCTTC. Translation gives CASIRTSDYNEQFF.

V is TRBV7-6 and J is TRBJ2-1; either TRBD1 or TRBD2 may supply D (5 bases each). The CDR3 sequence is 12 residues long. Germline V CDR1 and CDR2: SGHVS, FNYEAQ. Trimming shortened V by 5 bases and J by 10 bases, and 12 bases separated the two germline ends. CDR3: CASSRFRDEQFF. CDR3 DNA: TGTGCCAGCAGCCGTTTCCGGGACGAGCAGTTCTTC.

This clone was counted a single time. Other DNA sequences in this sample translate to the same CDR3. The chain uses TRBV18 and TRBJ2-5; D unclear. CDR1 and CDR2 from the germline V gene are KGHSH and LQKENI. Trimming stripped 2 bases from V and 0 bases from J, with 4 bases between. The CDR3 spans 13 residues. For the CDR3, the DNA is TGTGCCAGCTCACCAAAGTACCAAGAGACCCAGTACTTC. Its protein product is CASSPKYQETQYF.

This chain connects TRBV7-7 to TRBJ2-7; 9 nucleotides line up with TRBD2. CDR3 size: 14 residues. Germline CDR1 is SSHAT and CDR2 is FNYEAQ (reference sequence). The V segment lost 5 bases and the J segment 6 bases; nucleotides outside the gene matches: 8. The CDR3 here is CASSPSGRTSEQYF. In nucleotides, the CDR3 is TGTGCCAGCAGCCCGAGCGGGAGGACTTCCGAGCAGTACTTC.

The chain is built from TRBV11-2 and TRBJ1-4, with TRBD1 matching over 7 bases. The V and J ends lost 4 bases and 0 bases, in that order; junction bases with no gene match: 5. The CDR3 extends over 16 amino acids. The germline gives CDR1 SGHAT, CDR2 FQNNGV. CDR3 sequence reads: CASSSGQRPTNEKLFF. The DNA of the CDR3 is TGTGCCAGCAGCTCGGGACAGCGGCCAACTAATGAAAAACTGTTTTTT.